This T cell receptor beta chain was identified in a study of pediatric ulcerative colitis (dated by TCRdb to about 2019). Some background on the complete study: Pancolitis was present in roughly seven ulcerative colitis patients and left-sided colitis in two, and histology consistent with ulcerative colitis was found in all of these patients. The Pediatric Ulcerative Colitis Activity Index classified two patients as having mild disease, several as having moderate disease and three as having acute severe colitis. From under ten newly diagnosed, treatment-naive pediatric ulcerative colitis patients and a few non-IBD control children, paired blood and rectal samples were collected.

Before the diagnostic colonoscopy, none of the ulcerative colitis patients had been given immunosuppressive medication. A blood sample was drawn at the time of the colonoscopy. The Wizard kit (Promega) was used to extract genomic DNA from the blood and intestinal samples. As encoded in the germline V gene, CDR1 is SQVTM while CDR2 is ANQGSEA. The junction shows trimming of 4 bases on V and 6 bases on J, and the gene matches do not reach 5 bases of it. From cysteine to phenylalanine, the CDR3 is 13 amino acids long. The DNA shown is the 39-base CDR3, in frame from base 1. Using the immunoSEQ TRB Survey service, rearranged CDR3 beta regions were amplified from genomic DNA with multiplex V and J primers. To keep sequencing depth the same across samples, survey-level depth of up to 500,000 reads per sample was applied. Libraries were purified and pooled, and sequencing was performed on Illumina technology. In the source study's methods: Productive clonality, sample overlap, pairwise scatters, CDR3 beta length, V/D/J gene usage and productiveness were all assessed with the immunoSEQ online tools. Alongside Shannon and Simpson indices, calculated diversity was computed as the number of unique rearrangements divided by total templates, multiplied by 100. Z-score normalized data were analyzed by principal component analysis with the R prcomp function and the ggbiplot package. Blood-rectal clonal overlap within each subject was quantified with Morisita's index. Drawn from immuneACCESS, this table holds only the in-frame rearrangements with V and J called that TCRdb kept. Clones are partly lost; checked studies trace under half to an unresolved V gene and leave the rest unexplained. That table is the source of V, J and clone size, and D and trimming were worked out from the DNA. This sample has 35,000 to 45,000 clones in its table, and 83% of those were observed once. Jointly, the top ten make up roughly 20% of the sample.

Concerning this clone itself: Its binding antigen is unknown. No base qualities exist here, and no much larger clone lies one base off it.

Broader findings and caveats from the paper: Features of the rectal repertoire distinguished controls, mild-moderate colitis patients and acute severe colitis patients, and in acute severe colitis rectal diversity was lower because of clonal expansions. Compared with controls, ulcerative colitis patients showed significantly higher autologous blood-rectal clonal overlap, a finding that suggests increased T cell trafficking to inflamed tissue. Repertoires were derived from total lymphocyte DNA, so rare subsets such as regulatory T cells may have patterns not reflected. Two rectal CDR3 clonotypes turned up in every ulcerative colitis patient but in none of the controls. For technical reasons, substantially fewer templates were yielded by the blood samples of two patients, and these blood samples were excluded from blood-rectal overlap analysis. The healthy control group was small, consisting of only a handful of individuals.

The receptor was derived from a girl between 5 and 17 years old with moderate ulcerative colitis. The rearranged chain carries TRBV29-1 and TRBJ2-2, with TRBD2 identical over 7 junction bases. Sequenced sample: blood. This receptor has the CDR3 CSVGGTNSGELFF. The nucleotide sequence reads TGCAGCGTTGGGGGGACTAATTCCGGGGAGCTGTTTTTT.